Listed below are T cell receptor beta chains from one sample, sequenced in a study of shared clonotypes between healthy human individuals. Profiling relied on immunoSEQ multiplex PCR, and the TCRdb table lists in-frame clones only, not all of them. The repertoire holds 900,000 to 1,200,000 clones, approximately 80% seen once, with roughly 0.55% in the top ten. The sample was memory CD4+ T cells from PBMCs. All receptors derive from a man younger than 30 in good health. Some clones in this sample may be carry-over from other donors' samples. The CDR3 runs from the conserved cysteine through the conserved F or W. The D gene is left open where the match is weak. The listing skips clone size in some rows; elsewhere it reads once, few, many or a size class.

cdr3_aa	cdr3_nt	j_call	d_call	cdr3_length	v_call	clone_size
CASSNDRGEPQHF	TGTGCCAGCAGCAATGACAGGGGGGAGCCCCAGCATTTT	TRBJ1-5	TRBD1	13	TRBV5-4	few
CASTEYNEQFF	TGTGCCAGCACAGAGTACAATGAGCAGTTCTTC	TRBJ2-1	.	11	TRBV2	.
CSGITGTGETQYF	TGCAGCGGTATAACCGGGACAGGAGAGACCCAGTACTTC	TRBJ2-5	TRBD1	13	TRBV29-1	.
CASSLRRGSSYEQYF	TGTGCCAGCAGTTTAAGGCGGGGATCCTCCTACGAGCAGTACTTC	TRBJ2-7	.	15	TRBV13	.
CASRSPEGVQETQYF	TGTGCCAGCAGGTCCCCCGAAGGGGTCCAAGAGACCCAGTACTTC	TRBJ2-5	.	15	TRBV2	.
CASSSGLHTEAFF	TGTGCCAGCAGCTCCGGGCTTCACACTGAAGCTTTCTTT	TRBJ1-1	.	13	TRBV7-3	.
CASRPPSSTDTQYF	TGTGCCAGTAGACCCCCCAGTAGCACAGATACGCAGTATTTT	TRBJ2-3	.	14	TRBV19	few
CASRPDSIYNEQFF	TGTGCCAGCAGACCGGACTCGATCTACAATGAGCAGTTCTTC	TRBJ2-1	.	14	TRBV2	.
CASSQPGLARQNEQFF	TGTGCCAGCAGTCAACCGGGACTAGCGCGGCAAAATGAGCAGTTCTTC	TRBJ2-1	TRBD2	16	TRBV27	.
CAISDPGLNNEQFF	TGTGCCATCAGTGACCCGGGACTCAACAATGAGCAGTTCTTC	TRBJ2-1	.	14	TRBV10-3	.
CASSLATAGGGEQFF	TGCGCCAGCAGCTTGGCCACAGCGGGAGGGGGTGAGCAGTTCTTC	TRBJ2-1	TRBD2	15	TRBV5-1	.
CASSLGQGANSPLHF	TGTGCCAGCAGCTTGGGTCAGGGGGCGAATTCACCCCTCCACTTT	TRBJ1-6	TRBD1	15	TRBV5-6	.
CASSERGSGAYNEQFF	TGTGCCAGCAGCGAGAGGGGTAGCGGGGCATACAATGAGCAGTTCTTC	TRBJ2-1	TRBD2	16	TRBV9	.
CASSSTGQSYEQYF	TGTGCCAGCAGTTCCACGGGGCAGTCCTACGAGCAGTACTTC	TRBJ2-7	.	14	TRBV7-9	.
CALWSGQETQYF	TGCGCCTTGTGGTCGGGGCAAGAGACCCAGTACTTC	TRBJ2-5	.	12	TRBV6-1	.
CASSFHIFGTEAFF	TGTGCCAGCAGCTTCCATATATTCGGGACTGAAGCTTTCTTT	TRBJ1-1	.	14	TRBV5-5	once
CASSRQGGNQPQHF	TGTGCCAGCTCACGGCAGGGGGGCAATCAGCCCCAGCATTTT	TRBJ1-5	TRBD1	14	TRBV18	.
CASSGRPGRPREKLFF	TGTGCCAGCAGTGGTAGACCGGGACGGCCTCGGGAAAAACTGTTTTTT	TRBJ1-4	.	16	TRBV6-1	.
CASSPSGYEQYF	TGTGCCAGCAGCCCTTCGGGCTACGAGCAGTACTTC	TRBJ2-7	.	12	TRBV28	.
CAWSEPGTGITEASF	TGTGCCTGGAGTGAACCCGGGACAGGGATAACTGAAGCTTCCTTT	TRBJ1-1	TRBD1	15	TRBV30	.